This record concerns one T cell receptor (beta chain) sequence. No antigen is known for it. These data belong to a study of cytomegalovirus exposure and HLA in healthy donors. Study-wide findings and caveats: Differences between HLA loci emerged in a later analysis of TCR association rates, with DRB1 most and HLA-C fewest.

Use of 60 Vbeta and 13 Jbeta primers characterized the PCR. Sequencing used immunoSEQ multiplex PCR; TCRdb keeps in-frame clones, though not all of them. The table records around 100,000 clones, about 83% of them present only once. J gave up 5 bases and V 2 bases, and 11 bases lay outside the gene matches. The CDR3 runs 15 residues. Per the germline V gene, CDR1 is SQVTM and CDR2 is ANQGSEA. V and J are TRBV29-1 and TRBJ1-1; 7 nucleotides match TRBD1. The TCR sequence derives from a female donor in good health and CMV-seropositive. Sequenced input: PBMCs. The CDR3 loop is CSVEPARGDETEAFF. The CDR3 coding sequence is TGCAGCGTTGAACCCGCCAGGGGGGATGAGACTGAAGCTTTCTTT.